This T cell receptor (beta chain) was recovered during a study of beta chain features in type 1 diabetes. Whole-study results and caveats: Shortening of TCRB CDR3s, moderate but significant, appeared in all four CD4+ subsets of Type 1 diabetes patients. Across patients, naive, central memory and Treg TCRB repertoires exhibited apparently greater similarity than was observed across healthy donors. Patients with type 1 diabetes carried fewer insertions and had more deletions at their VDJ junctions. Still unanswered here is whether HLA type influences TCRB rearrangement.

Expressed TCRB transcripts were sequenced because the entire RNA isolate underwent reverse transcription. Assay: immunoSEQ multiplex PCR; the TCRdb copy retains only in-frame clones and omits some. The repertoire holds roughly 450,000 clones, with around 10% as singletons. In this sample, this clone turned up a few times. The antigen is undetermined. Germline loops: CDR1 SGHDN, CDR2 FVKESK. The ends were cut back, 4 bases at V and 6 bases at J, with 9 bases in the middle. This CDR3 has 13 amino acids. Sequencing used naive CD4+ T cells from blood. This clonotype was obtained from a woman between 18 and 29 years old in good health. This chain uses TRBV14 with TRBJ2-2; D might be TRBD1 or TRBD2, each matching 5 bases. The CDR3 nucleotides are TGTGCCAGCAGCCTGGGACGGGCCGGGGAGCTGTTTTTT. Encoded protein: CASSLGRAGELFF.